The clone carrying this T cell receptor (beta chain) has at least ten counts. Its ends do not fully match the called genes, so a read error is possible. The CDR3 loop spans 16 amino acids. Germline CDR1 is SGHRS and CDR2 is YFSETQ. Time point given: newly diagnosed GD, antithyroid drugs for less than 3 months. RNA extracted from PBMCs served as the sequencing template. This record comes from a study of regulatory T cells in long-lasting Graves disease. Construction of TCR beta libraries relied on iRepertoire HTBI primers and on Arm-PCR targeting CDR3 regions. From the multiplex PCR reads, TCRdb called clonotypes with MiXCR, one entry per CDR3 protein. In the table there are over 400,000 distinct CDR3 sequences, around 15% of which are singletons. This sample also appeared in a second study, on T cells in Graves' hyperthyroidism and ophthalmopathy. As that study records: The HTBI primer set was used in a first-round RT-PCR of the TCR CDR3. A model of 13 V-J features distinguished ophthalmopathy from stable hyperthyroidism.

The V gene is TRBV5-1, the J gene TRBJ2-3; TRBD2 agrees at 10 bases. The source material was peripheral blood mononuclear cells (PBMCs), sampled at new diagnosis, from a patient treated with antithyroid drugs. This clonotype was sampled from a woman between 45 and 65 years old with Graves disease. The CDR3 bases are TGTGCCAGCAGTTTAGCGGGGACTAGCGGCACAGATACGCAGTATTTT. Its protein product is CASSLAGTSGTDTQYF. Full variable domain (remainder filled in from reference TRBV5-1 and TRBJ2-3): KAGVTQTPRYLIKTRGQQVTLSCSPISGHRSVSWYQQTPGQGLQFLFEYFSETQRNKGNFPGRFSGRQFSNSRSEMNVSTLELGDSALYLCASSLAGTSGTDTQYFGPGTRLTVL.